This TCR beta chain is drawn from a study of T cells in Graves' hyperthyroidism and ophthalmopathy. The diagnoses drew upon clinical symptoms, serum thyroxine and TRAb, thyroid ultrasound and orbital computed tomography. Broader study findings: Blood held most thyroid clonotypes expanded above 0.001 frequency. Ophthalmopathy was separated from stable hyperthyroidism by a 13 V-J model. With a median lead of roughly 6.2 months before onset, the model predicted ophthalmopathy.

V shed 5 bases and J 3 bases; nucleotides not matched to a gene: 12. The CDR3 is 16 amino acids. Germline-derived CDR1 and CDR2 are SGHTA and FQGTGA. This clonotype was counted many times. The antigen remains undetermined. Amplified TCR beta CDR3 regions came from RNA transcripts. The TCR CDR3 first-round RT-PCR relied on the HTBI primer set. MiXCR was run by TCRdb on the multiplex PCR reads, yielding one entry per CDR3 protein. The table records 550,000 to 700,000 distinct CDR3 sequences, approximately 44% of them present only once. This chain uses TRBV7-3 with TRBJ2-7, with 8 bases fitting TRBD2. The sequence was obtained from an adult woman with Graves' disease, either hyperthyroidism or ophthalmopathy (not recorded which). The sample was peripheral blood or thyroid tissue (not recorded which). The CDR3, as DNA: TGTGCCAGCAGCCCAGACCCCCGCGGGAGGCACTACGAGCAGTACTTC. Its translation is CASSPDPRGRHYEQYF.